This T cell receptor beta chain was sequenced during a study of blood T cell repertoires in COVID-19 (TCRdb year 2020). Regarding the complete study: Samples covering the acute and convalescent phases of COVID-19 were provided by collaborators in the United States, Italy and Spain. The repertoires were released in a freely available public database intended as a resource for research on the immune response to SARS-CoV-2. HLA class I and class II types, where available, came from metadata supplied by the sample provider rather than from assay-based typing. The prospective study material was composed of cDNA or gDNA derived from T cells, B-cell-depleted T cells, or PBMCs. The samples were drawn from two sources: the first 160 participants of the ongoing ImmuneRACE study, and 1,000 to 1,500 subjects contributed by 6 global collaborators. Nearly every sample came with metadata listing a de-identified subject ID, COVID-19 status, age in years and sex. Deeply sampled blood TCRbeta repertoires from subjects exposed to, actively infected with, or recovered from COVID-19 were included in the dataset. Study-level results and caveats: Clinical and demographic metadata were provided uncurated, with the amount varying by source and participant.

TCRbeta CDR3 regions were amplified from genomic DNA by means of the immunoSEQ Assay, a bias-controlled multiplex PCR. Per the original workflow: The number of nucleated cells in each sample was estimated by amplification of reference gene primers within the assay. To quantify the absolute abundance of each unique TCRbeta CDR3 rearrangement, sequence reads were collapsed and filtered. For each sample, productive Simpson clonality was calculated as the square root of Simpson's diversity index over productive rearrangements. The source is immuneACCESS, and TCRdb retained only in-frame sequences with V and J called. Part of the clones is not carried over; for the studies checked, unresolved V genes explain less than half of this, and the remainder is unexplained. V and J calls and clone size are as listed in that table; D and trimming were resolved from the DNA. Counted in this sample were around 76,000 clones; 85% of them appeared once. The top ten constitute under 6% of the sample.

Its CDR3 holds 15 amino acids, cysteine through phenylalanine. Here the CDR3 DNA is all that survives: 45 bases in frame from base 1. Clipping removes 7 bases from V and 7 bases from J, with 9 as the unmatched junction base count. Via the germline V gene (reference sequence), CDR1 is MNHNY and CDR2 SVGAGI. As to this clone: Which antigen it targets is not known. Base qualities are not recorded, but no much larger clone differs from it by a single base.

Collaborating institutions collected whole blood in K2EDTA tubes following their own protocols. Collaborator samples were shipped for TCRbeta analysis as frozen whole blood, isolated PBMCs, or DNA extracted from either sample type. The receptor comes from an elderly man with acute or convalescent COVID-19. The specimen was peripheral blood. The receptor chain draws on TRBV6-6 and TRBJ2-1; TRBD2 lines up with 11 middle nucleotides. The CDR3 reads CASNPTSGGRNEQFF. The nucleotide sequence is given as TGTGCCAGCAACCCTACTAGCGGGGGCAGGAATGAGCAGTTCTTC.